This T cell receptor (beta chain) comes out of a study of T-cell reconstitution after alpha-beta-depleted transplantation in children. The TCRbeta library incorporated unique molecular identifiers. TCRdb passed the PCR reads through MiXCR, listing each CDR3 protein once. The sample has approximately 590,000 distinct CDR3 sequences, 8% to 11% seen once. The sample holds many counts of this clonotype. V was trimmed by 5 bases and J by 5 bases, leaving 11 bases between them. Germline CDR1 is SGHRS and CDR2 is YFSETQ. The CDR3 runs to 12 residues. The material was PBMCs from the stem cell graft donor, obtained from the stem cell graft. The clonotype originates from a human donor who donated a stem cell graft to a child with acute myeloid leukemia. This chain joins TRBV5-1 and TRBJ2-7; perhaps D is TRBD1 or TRBD2 (5 bases each). The CDR3 loop reads CASSGGRDEQYF. As DNA, the CDR3 is TGCGCCAGCAGTGGGGGTCGAGACGAGCAGTACTTC.